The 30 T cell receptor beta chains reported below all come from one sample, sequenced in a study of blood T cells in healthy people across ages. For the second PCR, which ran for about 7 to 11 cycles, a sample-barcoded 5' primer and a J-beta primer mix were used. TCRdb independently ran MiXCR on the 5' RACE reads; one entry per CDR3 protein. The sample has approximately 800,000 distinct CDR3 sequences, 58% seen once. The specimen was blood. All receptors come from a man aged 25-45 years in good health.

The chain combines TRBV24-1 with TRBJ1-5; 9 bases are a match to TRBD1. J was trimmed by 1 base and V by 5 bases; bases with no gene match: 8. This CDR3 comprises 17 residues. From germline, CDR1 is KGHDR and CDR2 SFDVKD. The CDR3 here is CATSGSGGQGSNQPQHF. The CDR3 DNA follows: TGTGCCACCAGTGGCTCTGGGGGACAGGGAAGCAATCAGCCCCAGCATTTT.

For the CDR3, the DNA is TGCAGCGTTGGGGAAAACTACGAGCAGTACTTC. Its protein product is CSVGENYEQYF. The gene calls are TRBV29-1 and TRBJ2-7; no definite D call. Germline CDR1 SQVTM, CDR2 ANQGSEA. This CDR3 comprises 11 residues. The V end was cut by 4 bases, the J end by 3 bases, with 7 bases between.

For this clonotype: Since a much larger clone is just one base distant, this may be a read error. The CDR3 DNA sequence: TGCGCCAGCAGCCAAGGGAGCGGGAGTCGTAATGAGCAGTACTTC. Translation gives CASSQGSGSRNEQYF. The chain employs TRBV4-3 and TRBJ2-1; 8 positions match TRBD2. The DNA end is a closer match to TRBJ2-7, so the J assignment may be wrong. In germline, CDR1 is LGHNA, CDR2 YSLEER. The CDR3 has 15 residues.

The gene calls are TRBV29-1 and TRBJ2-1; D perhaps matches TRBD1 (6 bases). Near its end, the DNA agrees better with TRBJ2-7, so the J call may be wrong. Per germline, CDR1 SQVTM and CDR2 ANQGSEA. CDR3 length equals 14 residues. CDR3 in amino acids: CSAERGTSYNEQYF. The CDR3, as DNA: TGCAGCGCCGAGAGGGGGACCTCCTACAATGAGCAGTACTTC.

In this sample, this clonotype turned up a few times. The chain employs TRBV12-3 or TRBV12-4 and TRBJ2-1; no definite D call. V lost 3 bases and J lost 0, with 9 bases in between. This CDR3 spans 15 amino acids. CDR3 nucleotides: TGTGCCAGCAGTTTTTTGGTTAGCTCCTACAATGAGCAGTTCTTC. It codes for CASSFLVSSYNEQFF.

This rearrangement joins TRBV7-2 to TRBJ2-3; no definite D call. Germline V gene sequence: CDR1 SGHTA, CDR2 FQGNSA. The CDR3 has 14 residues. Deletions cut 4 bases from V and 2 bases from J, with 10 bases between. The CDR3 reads CASSYPATTDTQYF. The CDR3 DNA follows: TGTGCCAGCAGCTACCCAGCTACCACAGATACGCAGTATTTT.

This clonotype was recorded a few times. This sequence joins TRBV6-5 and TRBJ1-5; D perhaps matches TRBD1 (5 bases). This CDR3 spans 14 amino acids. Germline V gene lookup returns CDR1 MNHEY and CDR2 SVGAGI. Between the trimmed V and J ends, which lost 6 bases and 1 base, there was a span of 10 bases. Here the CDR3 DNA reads TGTGCCAGCAGACCGGGACGGAGCAATCAGCCCCAGCATTTT. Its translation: CASRPGRSNQPQHF.

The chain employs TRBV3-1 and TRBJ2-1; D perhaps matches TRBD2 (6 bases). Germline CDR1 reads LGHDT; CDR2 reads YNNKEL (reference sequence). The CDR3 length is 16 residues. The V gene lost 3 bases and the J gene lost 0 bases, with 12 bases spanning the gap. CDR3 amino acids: CASSQAGTPSYNEQFF. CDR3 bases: TGTGCCAGCAGCCAGGCCGGGACTCCCTCCTACAATGAGCAGTTCTTC.

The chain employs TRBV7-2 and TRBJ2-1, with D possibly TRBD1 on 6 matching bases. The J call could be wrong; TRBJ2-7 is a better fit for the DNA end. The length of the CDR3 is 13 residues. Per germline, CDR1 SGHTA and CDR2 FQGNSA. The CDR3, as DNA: TGTGCCAGCAGGCGGAACAGGGTCTCGAAGCAGTACTTC. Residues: CASRRNRVSKQYF.

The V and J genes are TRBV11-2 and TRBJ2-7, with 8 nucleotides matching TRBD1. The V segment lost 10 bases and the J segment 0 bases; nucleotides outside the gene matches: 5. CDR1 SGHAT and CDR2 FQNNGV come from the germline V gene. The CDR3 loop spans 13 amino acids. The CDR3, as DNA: TGTGCCACCGGACAGGGCAGCTCCTACGAGCAGTACTTC. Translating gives CATGQGSSYEQYF.

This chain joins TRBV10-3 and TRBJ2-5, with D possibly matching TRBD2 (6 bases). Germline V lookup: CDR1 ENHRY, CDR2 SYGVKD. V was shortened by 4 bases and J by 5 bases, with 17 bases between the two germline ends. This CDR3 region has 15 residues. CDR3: CAISAGGSEVETQYF. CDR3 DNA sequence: TGTGCCATCAGTGCTGGGGGGAGCGAAGTGGAGACCCAGTACTTC.

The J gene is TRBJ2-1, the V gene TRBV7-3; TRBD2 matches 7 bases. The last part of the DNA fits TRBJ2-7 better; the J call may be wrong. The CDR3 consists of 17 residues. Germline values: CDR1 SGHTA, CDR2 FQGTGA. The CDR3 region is CASSLTAAASGYNEQYF. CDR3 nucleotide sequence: TGTGCCAGCAGCTTAACCGCGGCTGCTAGCGGCTACAATGAGCAGTACTTC.

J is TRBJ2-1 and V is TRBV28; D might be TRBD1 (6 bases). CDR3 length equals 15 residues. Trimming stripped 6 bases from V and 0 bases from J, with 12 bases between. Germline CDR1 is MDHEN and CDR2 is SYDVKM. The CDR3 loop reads CASRGVGASYNEQFF. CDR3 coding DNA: TGTGCCAGCAGAGGGGTGGGGGCCTCCTACAATGAGCAGTTCTTC.

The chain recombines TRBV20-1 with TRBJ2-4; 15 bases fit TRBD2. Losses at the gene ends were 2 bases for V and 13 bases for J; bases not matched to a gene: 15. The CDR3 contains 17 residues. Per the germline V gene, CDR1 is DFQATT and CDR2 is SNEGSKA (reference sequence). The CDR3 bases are TGCAGTGCTAGAAGCGGGACTAGCGGGAGGTCCTACAATGAGCAGTACTTC. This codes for CSARSGTSGRSYNEQYF.

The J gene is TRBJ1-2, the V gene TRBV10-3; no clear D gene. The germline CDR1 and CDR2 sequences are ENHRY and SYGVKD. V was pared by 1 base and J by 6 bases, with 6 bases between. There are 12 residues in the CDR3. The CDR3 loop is CAISEYGDGYTF. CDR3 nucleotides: TGTGCCATCAGTGAGTACGGAGATGGCTACACCTTC.

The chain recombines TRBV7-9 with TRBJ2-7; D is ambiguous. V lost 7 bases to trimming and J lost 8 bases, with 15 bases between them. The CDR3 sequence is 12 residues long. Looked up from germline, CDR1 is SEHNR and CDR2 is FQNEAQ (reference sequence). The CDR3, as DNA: TGTGCCAGCACCCCGGGTGTTTTCCAGCAGTACTTC. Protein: CASTPGVFQQYF.

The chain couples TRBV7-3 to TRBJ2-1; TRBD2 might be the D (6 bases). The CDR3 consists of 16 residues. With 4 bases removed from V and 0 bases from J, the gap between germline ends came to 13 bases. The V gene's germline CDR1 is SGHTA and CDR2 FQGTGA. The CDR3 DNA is TGTGCCAGCAGCTCCCGGCGGGGCAGCTCCTACAATGAGCAGTTCTTC. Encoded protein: CASSSRRGSSYNEQFF.

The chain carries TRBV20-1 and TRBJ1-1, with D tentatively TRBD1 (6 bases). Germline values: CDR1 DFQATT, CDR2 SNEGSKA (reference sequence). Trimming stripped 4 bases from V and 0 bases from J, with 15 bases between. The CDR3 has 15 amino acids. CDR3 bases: TGCAGTGCTACCCACGAGGGGGGGATGAACACTGAAGCTTTCTTT. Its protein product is CSATHEGGMNTEAFF.

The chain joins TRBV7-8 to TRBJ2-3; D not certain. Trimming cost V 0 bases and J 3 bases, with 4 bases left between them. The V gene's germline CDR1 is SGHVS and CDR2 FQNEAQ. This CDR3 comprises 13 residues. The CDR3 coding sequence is TGTGCCAGCAGCTTAGCCTGGACAGATACGCAGTATTTT. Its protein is CASSLAWTDTQYF.

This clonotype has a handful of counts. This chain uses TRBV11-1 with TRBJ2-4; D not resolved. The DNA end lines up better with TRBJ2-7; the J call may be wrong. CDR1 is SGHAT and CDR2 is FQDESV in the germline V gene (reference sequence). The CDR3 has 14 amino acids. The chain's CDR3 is CASSLERRVYEQYF. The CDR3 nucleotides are TGTGCCAGCAGCTTAGAAAGAAGGGTCTACGAGCAGTACTTC.

The CDR3 reads CSARPLKGGNEQYF. DNA of the CDR3: TGCAGTGCTAGACCCCTGAAGGGAGGGAATGAGCAGTACTTC. The rearrangement joins TRBV20-1 to TRBJ2-5, with TRBD2 matching 7 bases. Germline CDR1 DFQATT, CDR2 SNEGSKA (reference sequence). V trimming: 2 bases; J trimming: 11 bases; junction bases outside the gene matches: 14. The CDR3 totals 14 residues.

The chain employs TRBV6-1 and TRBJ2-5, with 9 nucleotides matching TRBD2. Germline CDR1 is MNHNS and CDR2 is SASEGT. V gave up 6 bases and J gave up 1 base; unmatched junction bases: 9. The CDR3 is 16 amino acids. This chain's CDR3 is CASSAGLARTQETQYF. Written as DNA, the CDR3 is TGTGCCAGCAGCGCCGGACTAGCGAGAACCCAAGAGACCCAGTACTTC.

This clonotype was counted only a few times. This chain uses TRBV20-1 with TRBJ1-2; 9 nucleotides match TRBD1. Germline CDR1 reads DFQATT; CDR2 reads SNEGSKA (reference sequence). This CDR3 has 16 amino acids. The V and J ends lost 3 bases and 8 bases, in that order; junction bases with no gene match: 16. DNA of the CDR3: TGCAGTGCTAGGGGGGGGACAGGGTACCAGTATGGAGGCTACACCTTC. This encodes CSARGGTGYQYGGYTF.

The CDR3 loop reads CASSAPGPRGCGYTF. The CDR3 nucleotides read TGTGCCAGCAGCGCGCCGGGACCGCGGGGCTGTGGCTACACCTTC. The chain is built from TRBV7-2 and TRBJ1-2; tentatively, D is TRBD1 (5 bases). Germline V gives CDR1 SGHTA, CDR2 FQGNSA. V was cut by 5 bases and J by 7 bases, with 20 bases left in between. The CDR3 is 15 residues long.

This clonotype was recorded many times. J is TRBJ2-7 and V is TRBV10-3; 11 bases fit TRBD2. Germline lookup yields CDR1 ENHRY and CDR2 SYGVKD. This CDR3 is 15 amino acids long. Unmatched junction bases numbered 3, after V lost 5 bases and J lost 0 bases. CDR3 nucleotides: TGTGCCATCAGTTCCGGGACTAGCGGCTCCTACGAGCAGTACTTC. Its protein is CAISSGTSGSYEQYF.

The DNA for the CDR3 is TGCAGTGCTAGTGGGGTATCGCAGCCCCAGCATTTT. Its protein product is CSASGVSQPQHF. This chain uses TRBV20-1 with TRBJ1-5; no clear D gene. Trimming took 3 bases from V and 7 from J, leaving 10 bases between them. From germline, CDR1 is DFQATT and CDR2 SNEGSKA (reference sequence). The CDR3 is 12 residues long.

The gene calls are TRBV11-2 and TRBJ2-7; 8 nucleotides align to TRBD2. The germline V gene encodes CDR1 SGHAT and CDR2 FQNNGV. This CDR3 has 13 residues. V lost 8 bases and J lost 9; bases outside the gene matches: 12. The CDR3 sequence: CASLPGGGNVQYF. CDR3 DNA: TGTGCCAGCCTCCCGGGGGGGGGCAATGTGCAGTACTTC.

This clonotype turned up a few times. CDR3 in amino acids: CASSRDRGREQYF. In DNA form, the CDR3 reads TGTGCCAGCAGCCGGGACAGGGGGCGCGAGCAGTACTTC. V is TRBV11-1 and J is TRBJ2-5; the match to TRBD1 covers 12 bases. The DNA end is a closer match to TRBJ2-7, so the J assignment may be wrong. This CDR3 comprises 13 residues. CDR1 SGHAT and CDR2 FQDESV come from the germline V gene (reference sequence).

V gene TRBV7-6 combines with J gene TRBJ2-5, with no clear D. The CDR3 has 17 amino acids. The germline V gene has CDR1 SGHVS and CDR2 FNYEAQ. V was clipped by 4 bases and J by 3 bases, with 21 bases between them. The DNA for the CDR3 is TGTGCCAGCAGCTCAGACGAAATAACCGCTAGAAAAGAGACCCAGTACTTC. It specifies CASSSDEITARKETQYF.

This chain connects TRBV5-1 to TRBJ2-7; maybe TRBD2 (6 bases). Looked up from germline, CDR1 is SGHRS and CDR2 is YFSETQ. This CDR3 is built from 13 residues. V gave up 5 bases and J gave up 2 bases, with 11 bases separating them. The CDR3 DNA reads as TGCGCCAGCAGTTGGGACTTTCCCTACGAGCAGTACTTC. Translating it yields CASSWDFPYEQYF.